Below, 25 T cell receptor beta chains from the same sample are listed, as sequenced in a study of T cell responses to AZD1222 COVID-19 vaccine. Clones were read by immunoSEQ multiplex PCR, and TCRdb kept only the in-frame ones, dropping some. This repertoire shows around 65,000 clones, around 85% found once; its top ten account for roughly 25%. This specimen consisted of peripheral blood, obtained 28 days after the second AZD1222 dose. Every receptor here comes from an adult who received the AZD1222 COVID-19 vaccine.

This clone was detected a few times. The CDR3 bases are TGTGCCAGCAGTTGGAGGGCGGGAGTCTTAGGCGAGCAGTACTTC. Its translation is CASSWRAGVLGEQYF. The chain has TRBV27 and TRBJ2-7; 7 bases align to TRBD2. Germline CDR1 MNHEY, CDR2 SMNVEV (reference sequence). This CDR3 contains 15 residues. Unmatched junction bases numbered 12, after V lost 4 bases and J lost 6 bases.

The chain employs TRBV6-5 and TRBJ2-7; D remains ambiguous. The V and J ends lost 7 bases and 3 bases respectively, with 10 bases between them. This CDR3 is built from 12 residues. Germline V gives CDR1 MNHEY, CDR2 SVGAGI. CDR3 bases: TGTGCCAGCATGCCCCCCAGCTACGAGCAGTACTTC. Its protein product is CASMPPSYEQYF.

The genes are TRBV20-1 and TRBJ2-7; D uncertain. Germline CDR1 reads DFQATT; CDR2 reads SNEGSKA (reference sequence). V was trimmed by 0 bases and J by 3 bases, leaving 3 bases between them. This CDR3 comprises 11 residues. CDR3 protein: CSARDDYEQYF. The CDR3, as DNA: TGCAGTGCTAGAGATGACTACGAGCAGTACTTC.

The chain recombines TRBV21-1 with TRBJ2-1; TRBD1, the table's D call, lacks a check against the DNA. TRBV21-1 constitutes a pseudogene. CDR3 length: 16 amino acids. The CDR3 DNA follows: TGTGCCAGCAGCAGACAGGGAGAAATTTCCTACAATGAGCAGTTCTTC. Encoded protein: CASSRQGEISYNEQFF.

V gene TRBV7-2 combines with J gene TRBJ1-2; TRBD1 might be the D (5 bases). Germline values: CDR1 SGHTA, CDR2 FQGNSA. The CDR3 sequence is 14 residues long. V lost 5 bases and J 4 bases, leaving 14 bases between the germline ends. The CDR3 DNA is TGTGCCAGCAGCGGGCAGGGCCAGAGCTATGGCTACACCTTC. Translating gives CASSGQGQSYGYTF. The entire variable domain, with the rest obtained from reference TRBV7-2 and TRBJ1-2, is as follows: GAGVSQSPSNKVTEKGKDVELRCDPISGHTALYWYRQSLGQGLEFLIYFQGNSAPDKSGLPSDRFSAERTGGSVSTLTIQRTQQEDSAVYLCASSGQGQSYGYTFGSGTRLTVV.

V is TRBV18 and J is TRBJ2-7, with 7 bases matching TRBD1. J lost 6 bases, V lost 1 base, and 3 bases had no gene match. CDR1 KGHSH and CDR2 LQKENI come from the germline V gene. The CDR3 has 13 residues. The CDR3 protein is CASSPQGASEQYF. DNA of the CDR3: TGTGCCAGCTCACCACAGGGGGCTAGCGAGCAGTACTTC.

V gene TRBV5-1 combines with J gene TRBJ1-1; D gene ambiguous. Germline CDR1 is SGHRS and CDR2 is YFSETQ. The CDR3 covers 12 residues. The germline V and J ends were trimmed by 3 bases and 4 bases, with 7 bases remaining between them. The CDR3 reads CASSWGGTEAFF. CDR3 in DNA: TGCGCCAGCAGCTGGGGAGGCACTGAAGCTTTCTTT.

The V gene is TRBV12-3 or TRBV12-4, the J gene TRBJ2-7, with D possibly matching TRBD1 (5 bases). CDR3 size: 11 residues. The ends were cut back, 4 bases at V and 9 bases at J, with 10 bases in the middle. CDR3 region: CASSYGQGQYF. CDR3 nucleotide sequence: TGTGCCAGCAGTTATGGGCAGGGGCAGTACTTC.

This clone appeared a single time. The chain recombines TRBV2 with TRBJ2-7; D is unresolved. The CDR3 contains 11 residues. Trimming pared 4 bases from V and 3 bases from J, leaving 4 bases between. CDR1 is SNHLY, CDR2 FYNNEI, per germline. CDR3 sequence (DNA): TGTGCCAGCAGTGTGAACTACGAGCAGTACTTC. Protein product: CASSVNYEQYF.

The CDR3 protein is CASSQGQGARTGELFF. In DNA form, the CDR3 reads TGTGCCAGCAGCCAGGGACAGGGGGCGCGTACCGGGGAGCTGTTTTTT. The rearrangement links TRBV27 to TRBJ2-2; 12 bases map to TRBD1. With 6 bases clipped from V and 5 bases from J, the junction kept 7 bases outside the gene matches. Germline loops: CDR1 MNHEY, CDR2 SMNVEV (reference sequence). The CDR3 has 16 residues.

V is TRBV5-6 and J is TRBJ1-2; tentative D call: TRBD1 (6 bases). The CDR3 consists of 15 residues. V lost 3 bases, J lost 3 bases, and 15 bases lay in between. The germline V gene encodes CDR1 SGHDT and CDR2 YYEEEE. The CDR3 loop is CASSSSGGVDYGYTF. CDR3 in DNA: TGTGCCAGCAGCTCGTCGGGGGGCGTTGACTATGGCTACACCTTC.

V gene TRBV27 combines with J gene TRBJ2-7; TRBD1 agrees at 8 bases. This CDR3 contains 17 residues. Germline CDR1 is MNHEY and CDR2 is SMNVEV (reference sequence). V lost 4 bases and J lost 3; bases outside the gene matches: 14. The CDR3 DNA reads as TGTGCCAGCAGTTCCCTTCAGACAGGGGCAATCCTCTACGAGCAGTACTTC. This translates into CASSSLQTGAILYEQYF.

This clone was found once. This rearrangement joins TRBV7-2 to TRBJ1-5; 10 bases line up with TRBD1. The germline CDR1 and CDR2 sequences are SGHTA and FQGNSA. The junction had 3 bases not matched to a gene; V was cut back by 4 bases and J by 3 bases. The CDR3 is 15 amino acids. CDR3: CASSYDRGHNQPQHF. The CDR3 DNA reads as TGTGCCAGCAGCTACGACAGGGGGCACAATCAGCCCCAGCATTTT.

The V call is TRBV6-5, the J call TRBJ2-7, with D hard to call. Germline CDR1 reads MNHEY; CDR2 reads SVGAGI. The ends were cut back, 5 bases at V and 2 bases at J, with 10 bases in the middle. The CDR3 is made up of 13 amino acids. CDR3 region: CASSRTITYEQYF. DNA of the CDR3: TGTGCCAGCAGTAGGACGATAACCTACGAGCAGTACTTC.

The CDR3 sequence is CASSEASYNSPLHF. The CDR3 DNA reads as TGTGCCAGCAGTGAAGCCTCCTATAATTCACCCCTCCACTTT. V usage is TRBV25-1 and J usage is TRBJ1-6, with D unresolved. The CDR3 totals 14 residues. CDR1 MGHDK and CDR2 SYGVNS come from the germline V gene. The germline V and J ends were trimmed by 2 bases and 0 bases, with 2 bases remaining between them. Drawing the rest from reference TRBV25-1 and TRBJ1-6, the complete variable domain is EADIYQTPRYLVIGTGKKITLECSQTMGHDKMYWYQQDPGMELHLIHYSYGVNSTEKGDLSSESTVSRIRTEHFPLTLESARPSHTSQYLCASSEASYNSPLHFGNGTRLTVT.

CDR3 sequence: CASSPHGEMNTEAFF. For the CDR3, the DNA is TGTGCCAGCAGCCCCCATGGGGAAATGAACACTGAAGCTTTCTTT. The genes are TRBV9 and TRBJ1-1; D is undetermined. This CDR3 spans 15 amino acids. Trimming took off 4 bases at V and 0 bases at J, with 13 bases between the two ends. Germline CDR1 and CDR2: SGDLS and YYNGEE.

This clone was counted a single time. The rearrangement uses TRBV5-1 and TRBJ2-7, with 9 positions matching TRBD2. The J segment lost 0 bases and the V segment lost 2 bases, leaving 0 bases of the junction unmatched. CDR1 SGHRS and CDR2 YFSETQ come from the germline V gene. The CDR3 is made up of 14 amino acids. Written as DNA, the CDR3 is TGCGCCAGCAGCTTTAGCGGGAGCTCCTACGAGCAGTACTTC. Amino acid sequence: CASSFSGSSYEQYF.

In this sample, this clone turned up a few times. This rearrangement joins TRBV7-6 to TRBJ2-1, with TRBD2 matching over 8 bases. J lost 3 bases, V lost 4 bases, and 5 bases had no gene match. In germline, CDR1 is SGHVS, CDR2 FNYEAQ. There are 15 residues in the CDR3. CDR3 region: CASSSGLVGYNEQFF. CDR3 bases: TGTGCCAGCAGCTCGGGACTAGTTGGCTACAATGAGCAGTTCTTC. Using reference TRBV7-6 and TRBJ2-1 for the parts outside the CDR3, the full variable domain is GAGVSQSPRYKVTKRGQDVALRCDPISGHVSLYWYRQALGQGPEFLTYFNYEAQQDKSGLPNDRFSAERPEGSISTLTIQRTEQRDSAMYRCASSSGLVGYNEQFFGPGTRLTVL.

The V call is TRBV4-1, the J call TRBJ1-2; D gene ambiguous. This CDR3 has 16 amino acids. Germline values: CDR1 MGHRA, CDR2 YSYEKL. Trimming took 4 bases from V and 0 from J, leaving 15 bases between them. Here the CDR3 reads CASSPRYSGTNYGYTF. The DNA of the CDR3 is TGCGCCAGCAGCCCTCGATACAGCGGGACTAACTATGGCTACACCTTC.

The rearrangement uses TRBV5-4 and TRBJ1-1; D gene unclear. Trimming took 0 bases from V and 4 from J, leaving 7 bases between them. This CDR3 has 13 residues. Germline CDR1 SGHNT, CDR2 YYREEE (reference sequence). The CDR3 DNA is TGTGCCAGCAGCTTGGAAGAGAGCACTGAAGCTTTCTTT. This encodes CASSLEESTEAFF. The variable domain in full, completed from reference TRBV5-4 and TRBJ1-1, reads ETGVTQSPTHLIKTRGQQVTLRCSSQSGHNTVSWYQQALGQGPQFIFQYYREEENGRGNFPPRFSGLQFPNYSSELNVNALELDDSALYLCASSLEESTEAFFGQGTRLTVV.

The CDR3 is CASSYSTNTEAFF. In DNA, the CDR3 is TGTGCCAGCAGTTACTCGACAAACACTGAAGCTTTCTTT. The V call is TRBV6-5, the J call TRBJ1-1, with D unresolved. Germline V lookup: CDR1 MNHEY, CDR2 SVGAGI. The V gene lost 0 bases and the J gene lost 2 bases, with 4 bases spanning the gap. The CDR3 is 13 residues long.

The chain links TRBV18 to TRBJ2-3; TRBD2 aligns across 10 bases. The germline V gene encodes CDR1 KGHSH and CDR2 LQKENI. The CDR3 covers 18 residues. The ends lost 3 bases at V and 2 bases at J; junction bases unmatched: 11. For the CDR3, the DNA is TGTGCCAGCTCACCCCGCTGGCGGACTAGCGGAGACACAGATACGCAGTATTTT. Amino acid sequence: CASSPRWRTSGDTDTQYF.

The V gene is TRBV5-1, the J gene TRBJ1-6; D is undetermined. V was cut by 3 bases and J by 10 bases, with 8 bases left in between. Germline CDR1 SGHRS, CDR2 YFSETQ. There are 12 residues in the CDR3. Here the CDR3 reads CASSSINSPLHF. In DNA, the CDR3 is TGCGCCAGCAGCTCGATTAACTCACCCCTCCACTTT.

The gene calls are TRBV12-3 or TRBV12-4 and TRBJ2-7; TRBD1 agrees at 11 bases. With 6 bases clipped from V and 2 bases from J, the junction kept 0 bases outside the gene matches. The CDR3 loop spans 13 amino acids. The CDR3 sequence: CASRGQGAYEQYF. CDR3 in DNA: TGTGCCAGCAGGGGACAGGGGGCCTACGAGCAGTACTTC.

This rearrangement joins TRBV7-2 to TRBJ2-7, with 7 positions matching TRBD1. The V gene end was trimmed by 7 bases and the J gene end by 3 bases; junction bases not matched to a gene: 6. CDR1 SGHTA and CDR2 FQGNSA come from the germline V gene. This CDR3 spans 13 amino acids. Here the CDR3 DNA reads TGTGCCAGCACCAACAGGGGTCTCTACGAGCAGTACTTC. Translated, it gives CASTNRGLYEQYF. Full variable domain (remainder filled in from reference TRBV7-2 and TRBJ2-7): GAGVSQSPSNKVTEKGKDVELRCDPISGHTALYWYRQSLGQGLEFLIYFQGNSAPDKSGLPSDRFSAERTGGSVSTLTIQRTQQEDSAVYLCASTNRGLYEQYFGPGTRLTVT.